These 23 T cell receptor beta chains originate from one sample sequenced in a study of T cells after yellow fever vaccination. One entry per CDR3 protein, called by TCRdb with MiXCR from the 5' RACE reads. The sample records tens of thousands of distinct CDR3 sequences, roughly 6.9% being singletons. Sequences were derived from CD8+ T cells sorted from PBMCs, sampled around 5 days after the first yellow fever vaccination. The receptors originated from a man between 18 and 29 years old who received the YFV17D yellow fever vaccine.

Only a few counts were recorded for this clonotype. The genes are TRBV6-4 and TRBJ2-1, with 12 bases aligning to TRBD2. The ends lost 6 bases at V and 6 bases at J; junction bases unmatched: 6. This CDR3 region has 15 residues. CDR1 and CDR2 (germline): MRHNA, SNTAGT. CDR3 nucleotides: TGTGCCAGCAGCCTTCTAGCGGGGGGGCTCAATGAGCAGTTCTTC. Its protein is CASSLLAGGLNEQFF.

The chain's CDR3 is CATIDVRTDTQYF. The CDR3 bases are TGTGCCACCATAGACGTTCGAACAGATACGCAGTATTTT. This chain links TRBV19 with TRBJ2-3, with unresolved D. V gave up 10 bases and J gave up 3 bases, with 14 bases separating them. In germline, CDR1 is LNHDA, CDR2 SQIVND (reference sequence). The length of the CDR3 is 13 residues.

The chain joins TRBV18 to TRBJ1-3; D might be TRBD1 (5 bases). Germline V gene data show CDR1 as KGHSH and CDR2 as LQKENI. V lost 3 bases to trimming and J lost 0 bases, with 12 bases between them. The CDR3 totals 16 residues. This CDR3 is CASSPVGGASGNTIYF. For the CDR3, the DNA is TGTGCCAGCTCACCGGTCGGGGGTGCCTCTGGAAACACCATATATTTT. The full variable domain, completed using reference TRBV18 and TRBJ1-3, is NAGVMQNPRHLVRRRGQEARLRCSPMKGHSHVYWYRQLPEEGLKFMVYLQKENIIDESGMPKERFSAEFPKEGPSILRIQQVVRGDSAAYFCASSPVGGASGNTIYFGEGSWLTVV.

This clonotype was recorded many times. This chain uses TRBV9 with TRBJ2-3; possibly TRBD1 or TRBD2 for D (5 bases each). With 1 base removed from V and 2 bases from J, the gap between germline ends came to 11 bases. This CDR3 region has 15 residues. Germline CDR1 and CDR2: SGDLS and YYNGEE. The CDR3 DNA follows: TGTGCCAGCAGCGTATCCTGGGGGAACACAGATACGCAGTATTTT. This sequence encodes CASSVSWGNTDTQYF.

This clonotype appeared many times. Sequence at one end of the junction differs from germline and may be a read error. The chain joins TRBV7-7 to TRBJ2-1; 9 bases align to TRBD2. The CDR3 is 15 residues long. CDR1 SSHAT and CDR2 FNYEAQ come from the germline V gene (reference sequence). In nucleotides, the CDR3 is TGTGCTAGCAGCTTAGGCCCCAGCGGGGGGAATGAGCAGTTCTTC. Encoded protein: CASSLGPSGGNEQFF.

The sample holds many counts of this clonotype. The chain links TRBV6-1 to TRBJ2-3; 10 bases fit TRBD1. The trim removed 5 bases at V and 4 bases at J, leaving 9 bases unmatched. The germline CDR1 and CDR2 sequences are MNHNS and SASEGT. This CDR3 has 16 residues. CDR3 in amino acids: CASSKQPGQGSDTQYF. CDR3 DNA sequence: TGTGCCAGCAGTAAACAGCCGGGACAGGGGTCAGATACGCAGTATTTT.

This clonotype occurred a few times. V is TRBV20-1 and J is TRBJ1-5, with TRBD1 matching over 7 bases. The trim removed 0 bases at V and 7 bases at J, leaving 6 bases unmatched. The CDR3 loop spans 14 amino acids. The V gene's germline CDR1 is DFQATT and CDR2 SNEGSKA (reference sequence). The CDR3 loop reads CSARDYRGEQPQHF. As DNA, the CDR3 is TGCAGTGCTAGAGATTACAGGGGAGAGCAGCCCCAGCATTTT.

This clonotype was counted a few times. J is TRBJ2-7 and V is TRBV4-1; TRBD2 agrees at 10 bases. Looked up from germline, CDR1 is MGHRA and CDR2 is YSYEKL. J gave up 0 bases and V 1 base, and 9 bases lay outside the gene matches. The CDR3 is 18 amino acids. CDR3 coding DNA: TGCGCCAGCAGCCAAGGGATGGCTAGCGGGGGCCTCTCCTACGAGCAGTACTTC. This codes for CASSQGMASGGLSYEQYF.

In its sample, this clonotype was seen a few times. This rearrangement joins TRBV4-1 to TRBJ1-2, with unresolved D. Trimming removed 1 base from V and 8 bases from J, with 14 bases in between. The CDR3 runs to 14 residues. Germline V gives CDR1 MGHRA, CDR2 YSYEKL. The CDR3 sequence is CASSQVSGWEGYTF. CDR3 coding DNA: TGCGCCAGCAGCCAAGTGTCCGGCTGGGAGGGCTACACCTTC.

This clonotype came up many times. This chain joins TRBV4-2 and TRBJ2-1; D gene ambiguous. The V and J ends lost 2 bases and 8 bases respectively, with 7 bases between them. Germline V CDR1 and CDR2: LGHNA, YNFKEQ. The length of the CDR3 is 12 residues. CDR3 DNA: TGTGCCAGCAGCCAACGCGCCGATGAGCAGTTCTTC. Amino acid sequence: CASSQRADEQFF.

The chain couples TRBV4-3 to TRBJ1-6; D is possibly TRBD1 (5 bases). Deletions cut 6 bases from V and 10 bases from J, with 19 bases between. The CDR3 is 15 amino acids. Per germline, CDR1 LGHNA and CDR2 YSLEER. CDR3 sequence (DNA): TGCGCCAGCAGTGACAATGAGGGGTTAGGCTCACCCCTCCACTTT. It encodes CASSDNEGLGSPLHF.

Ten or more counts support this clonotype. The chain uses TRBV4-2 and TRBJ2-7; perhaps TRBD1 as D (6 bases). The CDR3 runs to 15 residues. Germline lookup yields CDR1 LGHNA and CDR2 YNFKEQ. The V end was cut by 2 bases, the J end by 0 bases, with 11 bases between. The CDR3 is CASSQPQGSSYEQYF. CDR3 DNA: TGTGCCAGCAGCCAACCGCAGGGGAGCTCCTACGAGCAGTACTTC.

The DNA for the CDR3 is TGCAGCGTTTCCGGGACTAGCGGGGCCATAGATACGCAGTATTTT. It specifies CSVSGTSGAIDTQYF. The gene calls are TRBV29-1 and TRBJ2-3; 13 nucleotides line up with TRBD2. This CDR3 contains 15 residues. Germline V CDR1 and CDR2: SQVTM, ANQGSEA. Unmatched junction bases numbered 7, after V lost 5 bases and J lost 5 bases.

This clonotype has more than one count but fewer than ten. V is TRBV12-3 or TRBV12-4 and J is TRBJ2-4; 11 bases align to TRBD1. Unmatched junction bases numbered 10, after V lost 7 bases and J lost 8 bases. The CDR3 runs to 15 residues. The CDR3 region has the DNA TGTGCCAGCAACCGACCGGGACAGGGGGTAGACATTCAGTACTTC. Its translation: CASNRPGQGVDIQYF.

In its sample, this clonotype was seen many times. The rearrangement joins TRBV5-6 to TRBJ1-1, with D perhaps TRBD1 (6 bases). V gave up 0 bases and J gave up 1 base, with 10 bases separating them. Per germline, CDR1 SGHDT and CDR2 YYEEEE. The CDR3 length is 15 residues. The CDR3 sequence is CASSLAWTANTEAFF. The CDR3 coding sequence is TGTGCCAGCAGCTTGGCTTGGACAGCGAACACTGAAGCTTTCTTT.

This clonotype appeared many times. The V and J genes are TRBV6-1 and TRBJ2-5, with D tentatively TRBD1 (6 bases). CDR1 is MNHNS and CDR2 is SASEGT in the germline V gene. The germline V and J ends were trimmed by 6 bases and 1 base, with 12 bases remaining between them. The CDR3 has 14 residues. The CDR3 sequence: CASRATTGQETQYF. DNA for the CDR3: TGTGCCAGCAGGGCCACGACAGGCCAAGAGACCCAGTACTTC.

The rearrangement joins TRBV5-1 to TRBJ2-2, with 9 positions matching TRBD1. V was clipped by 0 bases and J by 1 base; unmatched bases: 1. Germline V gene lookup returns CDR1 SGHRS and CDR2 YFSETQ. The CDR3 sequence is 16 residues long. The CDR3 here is CASSLEDRGNTGELFF. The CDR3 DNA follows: TGCGCCAGCAGCTTGGAGGACAGGGGGAACACCGGGGAGCTGTTTTTT.

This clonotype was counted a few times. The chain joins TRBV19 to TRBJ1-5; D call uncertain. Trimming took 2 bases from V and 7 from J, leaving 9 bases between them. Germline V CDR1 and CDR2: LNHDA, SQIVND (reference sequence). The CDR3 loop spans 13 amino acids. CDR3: CASSIKGWQPQHF. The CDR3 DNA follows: TGTGCCAGTAGTATAAAGGGTTGGCAGCCCCAGCATTTT.

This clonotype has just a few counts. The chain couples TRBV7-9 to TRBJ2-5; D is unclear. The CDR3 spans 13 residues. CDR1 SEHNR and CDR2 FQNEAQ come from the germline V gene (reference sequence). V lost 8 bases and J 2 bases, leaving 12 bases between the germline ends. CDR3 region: CASWGMMQETQYF. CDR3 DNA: TGTGCCAGCTGGGGTATGATGCAAGAGACCCAGTACTTC.

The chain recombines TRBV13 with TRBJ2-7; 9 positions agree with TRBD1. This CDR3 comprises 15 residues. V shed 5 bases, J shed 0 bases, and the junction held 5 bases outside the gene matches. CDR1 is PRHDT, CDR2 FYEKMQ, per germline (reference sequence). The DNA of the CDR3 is TGTGCCAGCAGCCTCGACAGGGGGAGCTCCTACGAGCAGTACGTC. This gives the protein CASSLDRGSSYEQYV.

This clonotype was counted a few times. The CDR3 is CAWSYHGSDYGYTF. The DNA of the CDR3 is TGTGCCTGGAGCTATCATGGGTCTGACTATGGCTACACCTTC. The chain uses TRBV30 and TRBJ1-2; D not resolved. The CDR3 has 14 residues. Trimming took 3 bases from V and 3 from J, leaving 14 bases between them. Germline CDR1 is GTSNPN and CDR2 is SVGIG (reference sequence).

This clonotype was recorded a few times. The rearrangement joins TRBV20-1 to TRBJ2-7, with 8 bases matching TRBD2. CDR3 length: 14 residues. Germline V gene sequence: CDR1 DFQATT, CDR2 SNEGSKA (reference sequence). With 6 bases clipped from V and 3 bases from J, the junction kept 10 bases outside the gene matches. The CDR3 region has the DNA TGCAGTGCCGCGGGGCTAGCGGGCCGCTACGAGCAGTACGTC. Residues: CSAAGLAGRYEQYV.

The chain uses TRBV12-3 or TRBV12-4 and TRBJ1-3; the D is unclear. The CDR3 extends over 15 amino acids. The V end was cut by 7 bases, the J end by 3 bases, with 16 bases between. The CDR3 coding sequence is TGTGCCAGCACCCCCCGGGCCGCCGATGGAAACACCATATATTTT. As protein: CASTPRAADGNTIYF.